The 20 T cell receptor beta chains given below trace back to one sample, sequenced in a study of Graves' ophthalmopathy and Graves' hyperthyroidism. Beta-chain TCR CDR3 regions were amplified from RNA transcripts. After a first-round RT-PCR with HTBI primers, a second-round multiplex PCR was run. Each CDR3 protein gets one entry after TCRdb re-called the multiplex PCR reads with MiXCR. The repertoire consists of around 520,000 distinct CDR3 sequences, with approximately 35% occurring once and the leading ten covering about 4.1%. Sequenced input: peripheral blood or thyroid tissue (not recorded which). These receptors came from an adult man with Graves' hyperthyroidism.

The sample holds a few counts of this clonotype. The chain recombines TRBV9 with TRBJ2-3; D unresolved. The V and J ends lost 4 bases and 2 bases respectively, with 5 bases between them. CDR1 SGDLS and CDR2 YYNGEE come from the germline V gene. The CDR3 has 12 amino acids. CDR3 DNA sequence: TGTGCCAGCAGCATACACACAGATACGCAGTATTTT. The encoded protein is CASSIHTDTQYF.

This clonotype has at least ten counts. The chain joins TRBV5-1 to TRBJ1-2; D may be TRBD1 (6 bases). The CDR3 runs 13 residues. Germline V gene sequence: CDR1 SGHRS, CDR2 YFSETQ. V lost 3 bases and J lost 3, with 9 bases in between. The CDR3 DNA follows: TGCGCCAGCAGCTACAGGGAGGACTATGGCTACACCTTC. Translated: CASSYREDYGYTF.

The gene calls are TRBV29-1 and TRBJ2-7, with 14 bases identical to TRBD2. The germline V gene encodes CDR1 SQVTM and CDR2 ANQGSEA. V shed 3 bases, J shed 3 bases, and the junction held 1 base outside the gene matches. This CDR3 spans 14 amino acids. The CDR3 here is CSVEGLAGVYEQYF. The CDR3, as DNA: TGCAGCGTTGAGGGACTAGCGGGAGTCTACGAGCAGTACTTC.

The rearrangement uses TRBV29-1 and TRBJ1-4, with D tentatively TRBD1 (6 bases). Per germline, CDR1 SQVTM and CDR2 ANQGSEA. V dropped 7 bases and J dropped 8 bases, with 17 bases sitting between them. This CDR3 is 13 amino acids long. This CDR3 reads CSGEQGGGEKLFF. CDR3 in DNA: TGCAGCGGGGAACAGGGTGGAGGGGAAAAACTGTTTTTT.

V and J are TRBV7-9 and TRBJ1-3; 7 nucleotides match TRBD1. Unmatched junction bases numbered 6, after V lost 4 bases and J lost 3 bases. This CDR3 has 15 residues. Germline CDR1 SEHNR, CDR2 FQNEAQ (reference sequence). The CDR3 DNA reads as TGTGCCAGCAGCTCAAAACAGGGGAATGGAAACACCATATATTTT. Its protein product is CASSSKQGNGNTIYF.

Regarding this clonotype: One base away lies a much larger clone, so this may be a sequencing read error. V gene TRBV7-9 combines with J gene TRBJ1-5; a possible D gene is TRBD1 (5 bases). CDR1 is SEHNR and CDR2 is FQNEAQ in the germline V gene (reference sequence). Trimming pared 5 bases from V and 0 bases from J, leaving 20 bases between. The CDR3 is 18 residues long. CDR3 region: CASSVGAGSGYSNQPQHF. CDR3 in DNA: TGTGCCAGCAGCGTCGGGGCAGGGAGTGGGTATAGCAATCAGCCCCAGCATTTT.

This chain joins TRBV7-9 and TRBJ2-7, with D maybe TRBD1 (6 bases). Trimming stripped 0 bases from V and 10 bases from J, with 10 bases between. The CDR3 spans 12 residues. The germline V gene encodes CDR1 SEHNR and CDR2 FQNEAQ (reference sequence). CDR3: CASSLAGGFQYF. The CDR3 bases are TGTGCCAGCAGCTTAGCAGGGGGTTTTCAGTACTTC.

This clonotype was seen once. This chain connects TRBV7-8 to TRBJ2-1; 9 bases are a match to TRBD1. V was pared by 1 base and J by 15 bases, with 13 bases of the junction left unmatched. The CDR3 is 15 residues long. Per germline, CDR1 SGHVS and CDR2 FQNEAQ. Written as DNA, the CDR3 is TGTGCCAGCAGCTTAGAATCCGGGACAGGGACAGTTTGGTTCTTC. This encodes CASSLESGTGTVWFF.

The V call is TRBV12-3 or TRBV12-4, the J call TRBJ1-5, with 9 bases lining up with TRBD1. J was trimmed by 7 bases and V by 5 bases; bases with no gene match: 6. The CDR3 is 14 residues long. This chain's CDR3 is CASSDTGGGQPQHF. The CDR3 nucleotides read TGTGCCAGCAGTGACACAGGGGGCGGGCAGCCCCAGCATTTT.

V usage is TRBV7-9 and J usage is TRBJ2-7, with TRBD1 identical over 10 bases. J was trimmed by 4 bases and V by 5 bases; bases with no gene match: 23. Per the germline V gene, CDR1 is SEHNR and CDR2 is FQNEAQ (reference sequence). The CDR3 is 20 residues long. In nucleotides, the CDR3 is TGTGCCAGCAGCCTAAGATCAGGGGTCGACACCGGGACAGGGGATTACGAGCAGTACTTC. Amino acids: CASSLRSGVDTGTGDYEQYF.

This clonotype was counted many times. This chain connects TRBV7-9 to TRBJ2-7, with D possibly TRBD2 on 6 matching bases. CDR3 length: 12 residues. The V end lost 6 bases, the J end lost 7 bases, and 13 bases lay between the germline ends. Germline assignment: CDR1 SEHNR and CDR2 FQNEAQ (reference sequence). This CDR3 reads CASRRHGREQYF. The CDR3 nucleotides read TGTGCCAGCAGGAGGCACGGGAGAGAGCAGTACTTC.

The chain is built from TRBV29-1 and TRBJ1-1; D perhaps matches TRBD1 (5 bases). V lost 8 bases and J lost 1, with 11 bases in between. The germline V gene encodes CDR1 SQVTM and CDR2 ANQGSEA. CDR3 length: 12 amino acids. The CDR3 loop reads CSSQGGNTEAFF. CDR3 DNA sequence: TGCAGCTCCCAGGGAGGGAACACTGAAGCTTTCTTT. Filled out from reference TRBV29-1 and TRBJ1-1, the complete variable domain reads SAVISQKPSRDICQRGTSLTIQCQVDSQVTMMFWYRQQPGQSLTLIATANQGSEATYESGFVIDKFPISRPNLTFSTLTVSNMSPEDSSIYLCSSQGGNTEAFFGQGTRLTVV.

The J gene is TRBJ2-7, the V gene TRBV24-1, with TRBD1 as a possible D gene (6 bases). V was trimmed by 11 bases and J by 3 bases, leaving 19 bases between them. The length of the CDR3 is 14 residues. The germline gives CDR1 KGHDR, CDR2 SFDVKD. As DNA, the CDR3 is TGTGCCAGCCGGCAGGGGAGTCACGGCTACGAGCAGTACTTC. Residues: CASRQGSHGYEQYF.

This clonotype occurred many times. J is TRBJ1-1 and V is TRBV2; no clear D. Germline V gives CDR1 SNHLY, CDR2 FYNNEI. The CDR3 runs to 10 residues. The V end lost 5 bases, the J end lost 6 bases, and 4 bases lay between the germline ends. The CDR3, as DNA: TGTGCCAGCAGTCGGTCTGAAGCTTTCTTT. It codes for CASSRSEAFF.

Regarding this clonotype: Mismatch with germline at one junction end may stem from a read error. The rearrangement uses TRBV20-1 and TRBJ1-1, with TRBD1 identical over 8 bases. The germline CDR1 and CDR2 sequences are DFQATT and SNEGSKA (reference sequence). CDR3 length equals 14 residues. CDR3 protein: CSARADRVNNEAFF. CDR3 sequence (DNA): TGCAGTGCTAGGGCGGACAGGGTTAACAATGAAGCTTTCTTT.

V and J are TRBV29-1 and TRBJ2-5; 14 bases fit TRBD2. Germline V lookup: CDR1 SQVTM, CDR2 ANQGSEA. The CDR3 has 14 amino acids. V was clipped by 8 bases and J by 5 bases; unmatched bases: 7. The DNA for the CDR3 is TGCAGCACACGACTAGCGGGGGGGGAGGAGACCCAGTACTTC. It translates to CSTRLAGGEETQYF.

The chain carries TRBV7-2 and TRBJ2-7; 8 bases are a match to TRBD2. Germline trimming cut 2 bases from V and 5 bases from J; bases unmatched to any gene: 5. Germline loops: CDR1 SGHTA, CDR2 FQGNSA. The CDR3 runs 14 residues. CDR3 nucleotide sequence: TGTGCCAGCAGCTTAACGGGACTAGTCGACGAGCAGTACTTC. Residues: CASSLTGLVDEQYF.

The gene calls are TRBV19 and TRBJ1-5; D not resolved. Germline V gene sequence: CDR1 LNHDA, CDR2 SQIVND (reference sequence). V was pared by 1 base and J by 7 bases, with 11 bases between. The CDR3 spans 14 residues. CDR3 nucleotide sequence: TGTGCCAGTAGTATAGTCGAGGCTTGGCAGCCCCAGCATTTT. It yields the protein CASSIVEAWQPQHF.

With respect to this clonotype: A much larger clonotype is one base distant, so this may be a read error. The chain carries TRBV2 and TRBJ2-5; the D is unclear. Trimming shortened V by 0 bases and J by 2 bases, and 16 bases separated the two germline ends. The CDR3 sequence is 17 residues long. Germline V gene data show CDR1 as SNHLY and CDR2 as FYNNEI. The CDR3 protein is CASSEALRWAGQETQYF. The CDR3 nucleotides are TGTGCCAGCAGTGAAGCGCTTCGGTGGGCCGGGCAAGAGACCCAGTACTTC.

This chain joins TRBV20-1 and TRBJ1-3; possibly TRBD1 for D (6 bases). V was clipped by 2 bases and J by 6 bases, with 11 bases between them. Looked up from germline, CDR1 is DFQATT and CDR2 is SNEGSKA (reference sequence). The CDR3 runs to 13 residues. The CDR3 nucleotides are TGCAGTGCTAGAACGGCAGGGGTAAACACCATATATTTT. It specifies CSARTAGVNTIYF.